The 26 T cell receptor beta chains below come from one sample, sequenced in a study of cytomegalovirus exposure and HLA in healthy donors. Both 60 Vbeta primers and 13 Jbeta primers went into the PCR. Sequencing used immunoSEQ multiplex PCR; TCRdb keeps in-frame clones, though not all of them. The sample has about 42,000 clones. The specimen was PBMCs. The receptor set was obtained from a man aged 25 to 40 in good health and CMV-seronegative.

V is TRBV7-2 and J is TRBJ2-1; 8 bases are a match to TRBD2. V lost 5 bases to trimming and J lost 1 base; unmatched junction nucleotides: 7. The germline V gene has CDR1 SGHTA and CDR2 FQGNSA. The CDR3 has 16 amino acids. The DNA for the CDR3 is TGTGCCAGCAGCACAACCGGGACTAGTTCCTACAATGAGCAGTTCTTC. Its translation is CASSTTGTSSYNEQFF.

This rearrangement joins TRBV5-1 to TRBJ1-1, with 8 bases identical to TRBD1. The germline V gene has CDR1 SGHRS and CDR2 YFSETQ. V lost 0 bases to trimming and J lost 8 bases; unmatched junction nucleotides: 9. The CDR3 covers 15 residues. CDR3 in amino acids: CASSLAILRDREAFF. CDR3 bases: TGCGCCAGCAGCTTGGCCATCCTCCGGGACAGGGAAGCTTTCTTT.

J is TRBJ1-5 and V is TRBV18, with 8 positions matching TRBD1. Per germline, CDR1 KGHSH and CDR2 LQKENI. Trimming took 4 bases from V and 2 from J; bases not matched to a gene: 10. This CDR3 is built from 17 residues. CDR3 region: CASSLGPQGAGNQPQHF. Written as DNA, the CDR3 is TGTGCCAGCTCACTAGGCCCGCAGGGGGCCGGCAATCAGCCCCAGCATTTT. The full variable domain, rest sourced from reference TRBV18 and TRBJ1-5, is NAGVMQNPRHLVRRRGQEARLRCSPMKGHSHVYWYRQLPEEGLKFMVYLQKENIIDESGMPKERFSAEFPKEGPSILRIQQVVRGDSAAYFCASSLGPQGAGNQPQHFGDGTRLSIL.

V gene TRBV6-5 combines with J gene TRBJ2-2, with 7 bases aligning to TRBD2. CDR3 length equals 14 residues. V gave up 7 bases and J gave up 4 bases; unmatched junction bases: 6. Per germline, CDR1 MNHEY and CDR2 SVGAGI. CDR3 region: CASTWGRVTGELFF. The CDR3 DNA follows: TGTGCCAGCACTTGGGGGAGGGTCACCGGGGAGCTGTTTTTT.

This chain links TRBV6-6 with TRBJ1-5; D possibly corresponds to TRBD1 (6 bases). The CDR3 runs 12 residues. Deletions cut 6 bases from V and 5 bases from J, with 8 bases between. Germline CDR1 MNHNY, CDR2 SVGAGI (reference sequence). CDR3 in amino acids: CASSPGDQPQHF. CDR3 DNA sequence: TGTGCCAGCAGCCCAGGGGATCAGCCCCAGCATTTT.

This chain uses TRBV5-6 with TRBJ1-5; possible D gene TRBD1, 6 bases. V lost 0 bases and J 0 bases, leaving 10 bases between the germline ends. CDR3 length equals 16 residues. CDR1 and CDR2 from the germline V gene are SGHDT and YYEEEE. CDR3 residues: CASSLGRGYSNQPQHF. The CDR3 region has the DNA TGTGCCAGCAGCTTGGGAAGGGGGTATAGCAATCAGCCCCAGCATTTT.

The CDR3 region has the DNA TGTGCCAGCAGCCAGGGGAACCCCTACGAGCAGTACTTC. Its protein is CASSQGNPYEQYF. The V gene is TRBV11-2, the J gene TRBJ2-7; maybe TRBD1 (6 bases). The germline V gene encodes CDR1 SGHAT and CDR2 FQNNGV. This CDR3 spans 13 amino acids. V lost 5 bases and J lost 2, with 10 bases in between.

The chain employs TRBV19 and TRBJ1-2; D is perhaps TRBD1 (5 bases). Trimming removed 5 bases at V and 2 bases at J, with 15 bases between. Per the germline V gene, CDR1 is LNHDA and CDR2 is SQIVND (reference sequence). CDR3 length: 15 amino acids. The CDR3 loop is CASSPRVRENYGYTF. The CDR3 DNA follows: TGTGCCAGTAGTCCTCGTGTCAGGGAAAACTATGGCTACACCTTC.

DNA for the CDR3: TGTGCCTGGAGTCCCTACATTACTAGCGGGGCCTCCTACGAGCAGTACTTC. Amino acids: CAWSPYITSGASYEQYF. V and J are TRBV30 and TRBJ2-7; 10 nucleotides match TRBD2. The V gene end was trimmed by 2 bases and the J gene end by 0 bases; junction bases not matched to a gene: 10. The CDR3 is 17 residues long. Germline loops: CDR1 GTSNPN, CDR2 SVGIG (reference sequence). Looking up the rest from reference TRBV30 and TRBJ2-7 gives the full variable domain: SQTIHQWPATLVQPVGSPLSLECTVEGTSNPNLYWYRQAAGRGLQLLFYSVGIGQISSEVPQNLSASRPQDRQFILSSKKLLLSDSGFYLCAWSPYITSGASYEQYFGPGTRLTVT.

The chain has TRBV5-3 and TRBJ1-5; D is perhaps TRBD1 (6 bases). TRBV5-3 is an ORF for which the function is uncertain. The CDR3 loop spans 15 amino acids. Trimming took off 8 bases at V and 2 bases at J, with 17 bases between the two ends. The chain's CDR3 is CARIQGHNGNQPQHF. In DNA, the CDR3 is TGTGCCAGGATTCAGGGACACAATGGCAATCAGCCCCAGCATTTT.

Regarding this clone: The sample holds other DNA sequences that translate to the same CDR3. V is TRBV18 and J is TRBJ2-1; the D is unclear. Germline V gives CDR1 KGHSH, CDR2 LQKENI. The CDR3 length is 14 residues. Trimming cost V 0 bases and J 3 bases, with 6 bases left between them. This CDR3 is CASSPPSRYNEQFF. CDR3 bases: TGTGCCAGCTCACCACCTTCCCGCTACAATGAGCAGTTCTTC. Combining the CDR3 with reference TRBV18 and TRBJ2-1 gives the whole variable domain NAGVMQNPRHLVRRRGQEARLRCSPMKGHSHVYWYRQLPEEGLKFMVYLQKENIIDESGMPKERFSAEFPKEGPSILRIQQVVRGDSAAYFCASSPPSRYNEQFFGPGTRLTVL.

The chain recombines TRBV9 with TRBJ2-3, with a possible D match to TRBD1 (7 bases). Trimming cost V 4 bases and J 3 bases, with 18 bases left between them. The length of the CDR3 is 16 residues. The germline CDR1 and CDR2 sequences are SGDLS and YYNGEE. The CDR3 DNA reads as TGTGCCAGCAGCCCCCTTACCAGGGGGAGGACAGATACGCAGTATTTT. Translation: CASSPLTRGRTDTQYF.

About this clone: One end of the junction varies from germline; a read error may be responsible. The CDR3 DNA sequence: TGCAGCGCGCGCGACTTCGACAGGGTAGCTGGAAACAACATATATTTT. This sequence encodes CSARDFDRVAGNNIYF. The chain recombines TRBV29-1 with TRBJ1-3; 7 bases map to TRBD1. This CDR3 spans 16 amino acids. The germline V gene has CDR1 SQVTM and CDR2 ANQGSEA.

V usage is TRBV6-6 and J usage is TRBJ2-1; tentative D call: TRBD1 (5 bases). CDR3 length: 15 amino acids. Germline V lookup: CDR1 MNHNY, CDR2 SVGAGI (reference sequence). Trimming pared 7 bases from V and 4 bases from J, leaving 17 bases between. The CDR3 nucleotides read TGTGCCAGCACCAAGGTAGGGGTTGAGTACAATGAGCAGTTCTTC. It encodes CASTKVGVEYNEQFF.

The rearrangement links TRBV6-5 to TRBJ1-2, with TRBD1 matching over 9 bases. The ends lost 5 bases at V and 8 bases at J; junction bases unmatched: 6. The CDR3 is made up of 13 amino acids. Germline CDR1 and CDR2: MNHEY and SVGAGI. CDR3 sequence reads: CASSNRGREGYTF. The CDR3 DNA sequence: TGTGCCAGCAGTAACAGGGGGCGGGAGGGCTACACCTTC.

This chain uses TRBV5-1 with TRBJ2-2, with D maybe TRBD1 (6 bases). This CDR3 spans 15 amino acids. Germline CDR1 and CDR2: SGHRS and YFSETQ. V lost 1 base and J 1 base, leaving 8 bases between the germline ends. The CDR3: CASSLTTGNTGELFF. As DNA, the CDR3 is TGCGCCAGCAGCTTGACGACAGGGAACACCGGGGAGCTGTTTTTT.

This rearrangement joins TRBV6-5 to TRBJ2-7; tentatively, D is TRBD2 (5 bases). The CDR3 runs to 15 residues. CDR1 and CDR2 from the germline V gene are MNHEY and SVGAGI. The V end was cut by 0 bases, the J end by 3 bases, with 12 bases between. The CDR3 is CASSYSRVPGYEQYF. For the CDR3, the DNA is TGTGCCAGCAGTTACTCGAGGGTCCCGGGCTACGAGCAGTACTTC.

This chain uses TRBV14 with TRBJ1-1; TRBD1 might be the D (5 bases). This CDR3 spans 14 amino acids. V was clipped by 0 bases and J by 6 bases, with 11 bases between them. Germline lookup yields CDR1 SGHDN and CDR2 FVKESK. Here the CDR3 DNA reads TGTGCCAGCAGCCAAGAAGAGGGGAGGGCTGAAGCTTTCTTT. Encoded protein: CASSQEEGRAEAFF.

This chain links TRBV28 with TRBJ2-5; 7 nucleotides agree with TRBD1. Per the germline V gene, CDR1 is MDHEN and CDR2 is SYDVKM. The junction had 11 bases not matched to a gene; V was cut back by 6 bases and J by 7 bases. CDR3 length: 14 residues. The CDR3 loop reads CASRSGTAVLTQYF. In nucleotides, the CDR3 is TGTGCCAGCAGATCCGGGACAGCCGTGTTGACCCAGTACTTC.

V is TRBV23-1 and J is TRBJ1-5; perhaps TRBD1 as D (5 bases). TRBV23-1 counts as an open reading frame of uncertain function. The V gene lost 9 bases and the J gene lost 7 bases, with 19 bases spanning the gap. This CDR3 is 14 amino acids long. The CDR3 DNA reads TGCGCCAGGCCGAGGACACATTTGAGACAGCCCCAGCATTTT. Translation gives CARPRTHLRQPQHF.

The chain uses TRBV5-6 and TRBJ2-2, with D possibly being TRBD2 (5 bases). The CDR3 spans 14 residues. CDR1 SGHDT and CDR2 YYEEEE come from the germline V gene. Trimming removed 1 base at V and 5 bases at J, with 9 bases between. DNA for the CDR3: TGTGCCAGCAGCTTGAGTGGCGGGACCGGGGAGCTGTTTTTT. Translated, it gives CASSLSGGTGELFF. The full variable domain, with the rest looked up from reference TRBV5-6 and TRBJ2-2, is DAGVTQSPTHLIKTRGQQVTLRCSPKSGHDTVSWYQQALGQGPQFIFQYYEEEERQRGNFPDRFSGHQFPNYSSELNVNALLLGDSALYLCASSLSGGTGELFFGEGSRLTVL.

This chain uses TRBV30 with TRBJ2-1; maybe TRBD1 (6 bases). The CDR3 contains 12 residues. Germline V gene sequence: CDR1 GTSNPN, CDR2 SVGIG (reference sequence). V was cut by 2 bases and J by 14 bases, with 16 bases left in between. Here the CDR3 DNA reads TGTGCCTGGAGTCCGCAGGGGAATTTTAAGTTCTTC. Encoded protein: CAWSPQGNFKFF.

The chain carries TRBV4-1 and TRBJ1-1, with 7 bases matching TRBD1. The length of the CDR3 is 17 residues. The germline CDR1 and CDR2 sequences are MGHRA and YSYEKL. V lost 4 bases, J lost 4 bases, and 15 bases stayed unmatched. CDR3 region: CASSRRSLGGIGTEAFF. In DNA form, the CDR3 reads TGCGCCAGCAGCCGGAGATCCCTAGGGGGCATCGGCACTGAAGCTTTCTTT.

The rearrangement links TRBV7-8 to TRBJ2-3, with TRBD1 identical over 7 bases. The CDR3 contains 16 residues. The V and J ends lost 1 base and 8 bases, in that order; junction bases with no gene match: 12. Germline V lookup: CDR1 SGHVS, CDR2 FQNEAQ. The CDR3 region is CASSLGLAGGIGTQYF. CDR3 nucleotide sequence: TGTGCCAGCAGCTTAGGCCTGGCAGGGGGAATCGGTACGCAGTATTTT. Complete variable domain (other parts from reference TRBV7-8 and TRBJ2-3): GAGVSQSPRYKVAKRGQDVALRCDPISGHVSLFWYQQALGQGPEFLTYFQNEAQLDKSGLPSDRFFAERPEGSVSTLKIQRTQQEDSAVYLCASSLGLAGGIGTQYFGPGTRLTVL.

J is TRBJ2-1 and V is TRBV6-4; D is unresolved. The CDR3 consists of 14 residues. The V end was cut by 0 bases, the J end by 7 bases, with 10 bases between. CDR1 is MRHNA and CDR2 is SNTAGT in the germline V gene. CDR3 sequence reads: CASSDSATMNEQFF. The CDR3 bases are TGTGCCAGCAGTGACTCTGCGACAATGAATGAGCAGTTCTTC.

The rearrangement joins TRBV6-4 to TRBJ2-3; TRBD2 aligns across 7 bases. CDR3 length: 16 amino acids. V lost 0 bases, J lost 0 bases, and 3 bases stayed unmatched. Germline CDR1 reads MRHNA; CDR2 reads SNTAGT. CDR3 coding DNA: TGTGCCAGCAGTGACTCGAGTAGCGGGAGCACAGATACGCAGTATTTT. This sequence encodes CASSDSSSGSTDTQYF.